Following are 21 T cell receptor beta chains from one sample sequenced in a study of blood T cell repertoires in COVID-19 (TCRdb year 2020). Libraries were constructed by the immunoSEQ multiplex PCR assay. Imported from immuneACCESS, the table was reduced by TCRdb to in-frame sequences with V and J called. These copies leave out some clones; in studies compared against another copy, an unresolved V gene accounts for under half, and the cause of the remainder is not known. This sample has tens of thousands of clones in its table, and about four fifths of those were observed once. The ten top clones hold 4% to 5% of the sample. The sample taken for sequencing was peripheral blood. All receptors derive from a woman aged 60-75 years with acute or convalescent COVID-19.

The V call is TRBV5-1, the J call TRBJ2-2, with 7 bases matching TRBD2. The CDR3 runs to 15 residues. J was trimmed by 6 bases and V by 0 bases; bases with no gene match: 5. Germline V CDR1 and CDR2: SGHRS, YFSETQ. CDR3 nucleotides: TGCGCCAGCAGCTTGGAGGCGGGAGCGGCCGGGGAGCTGTTTTTT. Its translation: CASSLEAGAAGELFF. Drawing the rest from reference TRBV5-1 and TRBJ2-2, the complete variable domain is KAGVTQTPRYLIKTRGQQVTLSCSPISGHRSVSWYQQTPGQGLQFLFEYFSETQRNKGNFPGRFSGRQFSNSRSEMNVSTLELGDSALYLCASSLEAGAAGELFFGEGSRLTVL.

The V and J genes are TRBV14 and TRBJ2-1; 9 bases are shared with TRBD1. The germline gives CDR1 SGHDN, CDR2 FVKESK. Germline trimming cut 4 bases from V and 9 bases from J; bases unmatched to any gene: 10. CDR3 length: 15 amino acids. This CDR3 is CASSPPGQGTGEQFF. CDR3 sequence (DNA): TGTGCCAGCAGCCCTCCGGGACAGGGAACTGGTGAGCAGTTCTTC.

There are a few counts of this clone. V gene TRBV6-6 combines with J gene TRBJ2-5, with 9 bases lining up with TRBD1. V was clipped by 6 bases and J by 5 bases; unmatched bases: 7. The CDR3 spans 14 residues. The germline V gene has CDR1 MNHNY and CDR2 SVGAGI (reference sequence). This CDR3 reads CASSWGTGLETQYF. The DNA of the CDR3 is TGTGCCAGCAGCTGGGGGACAGGGCTTGAGACCCAGTACTTC.

The CDR3 nucleotides are TGTGCCAGCAGCTTAAGGACAGGGAGTCGGAACACTGAAGCTTTCTTT. This translates into CASSLRTGSRNTEAFF. The chain is built from TRBV13 and TRBJ1-1; TRBD1 matches 8 bases. The germline gives CDR1 PRHDT, CDR2 FYEKMQ (reference sequence). CDR3 length: 16 residues. Trimming at V came to 2 bases and at J to 1 base, leaving 6 bases not matched to a gene.

The J gene is TRBJ1-2, the V gene TRBV19; 11 nucleotides line up with TRBD1. The length of the CDR3 is 17 residues. The germline CDR1 and CDR2 sequences are LNHDA and SQIVND (reference sequence). V lost 5 bases, J lost 8 bases, and 16 bases stayed unmatched. CDR3 protein: CASSPSGQGVVLGGYTF. The CDR3 nucleotides read TGTGCCAGTAGTCCATCGGGACAGGGGGTAGTTTTGGGCGGCTACACCTTC.

The chain recombines TRBV13 with TRBJ1-2, with 7 bases matching TRBD1. V trimming: 4 bases; J trimming: 5 bases; junction bases outside the gene matches: 4. CDR1 is PRHDT and CDR2 is FYEKMQ in the germline V gene (reference sequence). This CDR3 is built from 13 residues. This chain's CDR3 is CASSSRTGYGYTF. For the CDR3, the DNA is TGTGCCAGCAGCTCCCGGACAGGATATGGCTACACCTTC.

In its sample, this clone was seen once. The CDR3 reads CASSMSSVYEQYF. The CDR3 DNA follows: TGTGCCAGTAGTATGTCGAGCGTTTACGAGCAGTACTTC. This chain links TRBV19 with TRBJ2-7; no firm D call. The length of the CDR3 is 13 residues. From germline, CDR1 is LNHDA and CDR2 SQIVND (reference sequence). V was clipped by 3 bases and J by 4 bases, with 10 bases between them.

V is TRBV5-1 and J is TRBJ2-7, with 8 bases identical to TRBD2. Looked up from germline, CDR1 is SGHRS and CDR2 is YFSETQ. The ends lost 0 bases at V and 2 bases at J; junction bases unmatched: 1. This CDR3 contains 14 residues. CDR3 sequence reads: CASSLAGGAYEQYF. The CDR3, as DNA: TGCGCCAGCAGCTTGGCGGGGGGGGCCTACGAGCAGTACTTC.

The chain has TRBV19 and TRBJ1-2; D is ambiguous. The CDR3 runs 14 residues. The V and J ends lost 6 bases and 8 bases respectively, with 19 bases between them. Germline values: CDR1 LNHDA, CDR2 SQIVND (reference sequence). The CDR3 DNA reads TGTGCCAGTAGCGTTGACCTCCTGAGAGGGGGCTACACCTTC. It encodes CASSVDLLRGGYTF.

The chain employs TRBV18 and TRBJ1-5; 9 nucleotides align to TRBD1. Germline CDR1 reads KGHSH; CDR2 reads LQKENI. This CDR3 has 16 amino acids. The V segment lost 4 bases and the J segment 3 bases; nucleotides outside the gene matches: 7. The CDR3 bases are TGTGCCAGCTCACGGACAGGGGTTCAGAACAATCAGCCCCAGCATTTT. Amino acids: CASSRTGVQNNQPQHF.

The chain combines TRBV18 with TRBJ1-4, with D possibly matching TRBD1 (6 bases). V was shortened by 4 bases and J by 2 bases, with 11 bases between the two germline ends. Looked up from germline, CDR1 is KGHSH and CDR2 is LQKENI. The CDR3 extends over 15 amino acids. The CDR3 nucleotides read TGTGCCAGCTCACGCAGGACAGACACTAATGAAAAACTGTTTTTT. This codes for CASSRRTDTNEKLFF.

V is TRBV7-9 and J is TRBJ1-1; D ambiguous. From germline, CDR1 is SEHNR and CDR2 FQNEAQ (reference sequence). V lost 3 bases to trimming and J lost 7 bases, with 12 bases between them. CDR3 length: 13 amino acids. The CDR3 nucleotides read TGTGCCAGCAGCTTGGGTCCCCGGAGTGAAGCTTTCTTT. Its translation is CASSLGPRSEAFF.

The rearrangement links TRBV9 to TRBJ1-1, with D perhaps matching TRBD1 (6 bases). Trimming took off 4 bases at V and 3 bases at J, with 13 bases between the two ends. This CDR3 contains 14 residues. The V gene's germline CDR1 is SGDLS and CDR2 YYNGEE. Written as DNA, the CDR3 is TGTGCCAGCAGCTCGCCAGACAGGCACACTGAAGCTTTCTTT. Amino acid sequence: CASSSPDRHTEAFF.

This chain connects TRBV27 to TRBJ1-2; 9 bases agree with TRBD1. This CDR3 is built from 13 residues. J lost 5 bases, V lost 7 bases, and 5 bases had no gene match. Looked up from germline, CDR1 is MNHEY and CDR2 is SMNVEV (reference sequence). Here the CDR3 reads CASNGGQGYGYTF. The CDR3 DNA reads as TGTGCCAGCAATGGGGGACAGGGTTATGGCTACACCTTC.

This clone was picked up one time. The J gene is TRBJ1-1, the V gene TRBV5-1; TRBD1 aligns across 9 bases. The CDR3 runs to 15 residues. CDR1 is SGHRS and CDR2 is YFSETQ in the germline V gene. With 1 base clipped from V and 8 bases from J, the junction kept 9 bases outside the gene matches. The CDR3, as DNA: TGCGCCAGCAGCTTGAGCTCCCGGGACAGGGAGGAAGCTTTCTTT. This codes for CASSLSSRDREEAFF.

CDR3 coding DNA: TGTGCCTGGAGCCCCGGGACAGGGGCCCACGAGCAGTACTTC. Translation gives CAWSPGTGAHEQYF. V gene TRBV30 combines with J gene TRBJ2-7, with 10 bases that match TRBD1. V dropped 3 bases and J dropped 5; count of bases not matched to a gene: 7. The CDR3 extends over 14 amino acids. Germline V gene data show CDR1 as GTSNPN and CDR2 as SVGIG (reference sequence). Full variable domain (outside the CDR3, taken from reference TRBV30 and TRBJ2-7): SQTIHQWPATLVQPVGSPLSLECTVEGTSNPNLYWYRQAAGRGLQLLFYSVGIGQISSEVPQNLSASRPQDRQFILSSKKLLLSDSGFYLCAWSPGTGAHEQYFGPGTRLTVT.

The V call is TRBV5-1, the J call TRBJ1-5; D is unclear. V lost 1 base to trimming and J lost 3 bases, with 11 bases between them. Germline V CDR1 and CDR2: SGHRS, YFSETQ. The CDR3 is made up of 15 amino acids. The CDR3 protein is CASSLWGGLNQPQHF. CDR3 DNA sequence: TGCGCCAGCAGCTTGTGGGGAGGCCTCAATCAGCCCCAGCATTTT.

The chain employs TRBV7-2 and TRBJ2-1; 11 bases line up with TRBD2. This CDR3 region has 14 residues. After removal of 3 bases from V and 6 bases from J, the junction contained 1 base not matched to a gene. Germline loops: CDR1 SGHTA, CDR2 FQGNSA. The CDR3 protein is CASSFTSGSNEQFF. The CDR3 nucleotides read TGTGCCAGCAGCTTTACTAGCGGGAGCAATGAGCAGTTCTTC.

This chain joins TRBV6-5 and TRBJ1-2; 8 bases fit TRBD1. J lost 8 bases, V lost 2 bases, and 7 bases had no gene match. Germline V CDR1 and CDR2: MNHEY, SVGAGI. CDR3 size: 14 residues. CDR3 nucleotides: TGTGCCAGCAGTTACACAGGACAGGGCCAGGGCTACACCTTC. Amino acid sequence: CASSYTGQGQGYTF.

The rearrangement joins TRBV18 to TRBJ1-2; 10 bases agree with TRBD1. CDR3 length: 16 residues. Germline CDR1 KGHSH, CDR2 LQKENI. Unmatched junction bases numbered 9, after V lost 2 bases and J lost 6 bases. CDR3 loop: CASSPDGTGVADGYTF. As DNA, the CDR3 is TGTGCCAGCTCACCAGATGGGACAGGGGTTGCGGATGGCTACACCTTC.

A few counts support this clone. The V gene is TRBV27, the J gene TRBJ2-1, with TRBD2 matching 16 bases. After removal of 7 bases from V and 9 bases from J, the junction contained 12 bases not matched to a gene. This CDR3 is built from 17 residues. The V gene's germline CDR1 is MNHEY and CDR2 SMNVEV (reference sequence). CDR3 coding DNA: TGTGCCAGCACCGGGACTAGCGGGAGGGCTTTCCCCCCTGAGCAGTTCTTC. This encodes CASTGTSGRAFPPEQFF.